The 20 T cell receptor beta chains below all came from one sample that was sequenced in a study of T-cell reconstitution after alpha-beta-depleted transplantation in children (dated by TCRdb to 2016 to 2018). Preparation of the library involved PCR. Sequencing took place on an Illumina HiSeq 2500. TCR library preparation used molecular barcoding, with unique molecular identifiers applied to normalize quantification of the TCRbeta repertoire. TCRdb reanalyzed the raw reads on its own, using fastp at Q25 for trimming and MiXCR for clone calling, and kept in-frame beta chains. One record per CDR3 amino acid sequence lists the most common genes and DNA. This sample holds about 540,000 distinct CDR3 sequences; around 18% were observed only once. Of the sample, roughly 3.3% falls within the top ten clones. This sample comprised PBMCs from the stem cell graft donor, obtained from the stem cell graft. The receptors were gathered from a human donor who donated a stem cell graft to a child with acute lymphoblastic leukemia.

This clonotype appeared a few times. The CDR3 nucleotides read TGTGCCACCAGCAGAGATCACTCCGAGCAGTACTTC. Its protein product is CATSRDHSEQYF. The chain carries TRBV15 and TRBJ2-7; D gene unclear. The germline V gene encodes CDR1 LNHNV and CDR2 YYDKDF (reference sequence). The V end lost 0 bases, the J end lost 6 bases, and 6 bases lay between the germline ends. CDR3 length: 12 residues.

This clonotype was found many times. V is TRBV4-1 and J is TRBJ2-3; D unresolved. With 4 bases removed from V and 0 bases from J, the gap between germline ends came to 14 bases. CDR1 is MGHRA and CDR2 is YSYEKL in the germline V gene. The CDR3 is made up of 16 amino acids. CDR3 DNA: TGCGCCAGCAGCCCCAGTTATGGTAGCAGCACAGATACGCAGTATTTT. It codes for CASSPSYGSSTDTQYF.

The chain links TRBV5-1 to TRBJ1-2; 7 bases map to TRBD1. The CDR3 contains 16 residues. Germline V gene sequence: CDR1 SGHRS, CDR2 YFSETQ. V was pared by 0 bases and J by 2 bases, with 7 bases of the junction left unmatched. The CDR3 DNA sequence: TGCGCCAGCAGCTTGGAGAACAGGGGTTGGAACTATGGCTACACCTTC. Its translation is CASSLENRGWNYGYTF.

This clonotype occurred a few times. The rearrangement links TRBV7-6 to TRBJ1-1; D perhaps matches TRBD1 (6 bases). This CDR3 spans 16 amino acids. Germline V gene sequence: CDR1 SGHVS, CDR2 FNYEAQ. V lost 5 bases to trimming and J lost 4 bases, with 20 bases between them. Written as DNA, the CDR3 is TGTGCCAGCAGCCGAGGCGGCGGGGGCATTGGCACTGAAGCTTTCTTT. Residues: CASSRGGGGIGTEAFF.

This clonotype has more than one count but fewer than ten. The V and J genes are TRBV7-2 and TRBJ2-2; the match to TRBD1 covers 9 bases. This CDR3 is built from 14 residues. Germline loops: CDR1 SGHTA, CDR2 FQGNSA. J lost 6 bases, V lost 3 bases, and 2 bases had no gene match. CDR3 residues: CASSFWDRAGELFF. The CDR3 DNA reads TGTGCCAGCAGCTTTTGGGACAGGGCCGGGGAGCTGTTTTTT. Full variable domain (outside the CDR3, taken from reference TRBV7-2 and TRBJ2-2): GAGVSQSPSNKVTEKGKDVELRCDPISGHTALYWYRQSLGQGLEFLIYFQGNSAPDKSGLPSDRFSAERTGGSVSTLTIQRTQQEDSAVYLCASSFWDRAGELFFGEGSRLTVL.

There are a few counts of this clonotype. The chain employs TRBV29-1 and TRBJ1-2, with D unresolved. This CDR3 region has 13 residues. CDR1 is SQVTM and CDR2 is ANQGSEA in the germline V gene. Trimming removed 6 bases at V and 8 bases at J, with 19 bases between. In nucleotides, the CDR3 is TGCAGCGTCCGGGGTCTAGGGCGGTGGGGCTACACCTTC. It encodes CSVRGLGRWGYTF.

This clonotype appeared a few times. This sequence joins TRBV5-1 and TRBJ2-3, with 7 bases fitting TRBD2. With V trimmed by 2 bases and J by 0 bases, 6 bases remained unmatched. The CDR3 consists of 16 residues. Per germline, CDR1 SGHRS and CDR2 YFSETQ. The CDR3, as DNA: TGCGCCAGCAGCTTCCCGGCTAGCGGAAGCACAGATACGCAGTATTTT. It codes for CASSFPASGSTDTQYF.

CDR3: CASSALAGTGGGNEQFF. The DNA for the CDR3 is TGTGCCAGCAGTGCCCTCGCCGGGACAGGGGGCGGAAATGAGCAGTTCTTC. The chain carries TRBV6-4 and TRBJ2-1; 12 nucleotides match TRBD1. Germline lookup yields CDR1 MRHNA and CDR2 SNTAGT. After removal of 4 bases from V and 7 bases from J, the junction contained 11 bases not matched to a gene. The CDR3 is made up of 17 amino acids.

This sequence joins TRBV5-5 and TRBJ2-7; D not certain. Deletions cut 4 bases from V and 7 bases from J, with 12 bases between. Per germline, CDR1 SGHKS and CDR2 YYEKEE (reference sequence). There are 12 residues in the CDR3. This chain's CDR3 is CASSHRFLEQYF. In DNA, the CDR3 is TGTGCCAGCAGCCATCGATTTCTAGAGCAGTACTTC.

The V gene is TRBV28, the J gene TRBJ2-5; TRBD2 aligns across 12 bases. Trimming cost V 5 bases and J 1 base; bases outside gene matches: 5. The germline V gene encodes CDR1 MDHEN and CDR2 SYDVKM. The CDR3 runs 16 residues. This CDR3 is CASSPTSGRTQETQYF. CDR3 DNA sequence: TGTGCCAGCAGTCCAACTAGCGGGAGGACCCAAGAGACCCAGTACTTC.

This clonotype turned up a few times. The CDR3, as DNA: TGTGCCAGCAGGGACAGCACCCACAGCAATCAGCCCCAGCATTTT. The encoded protein is CASRDSTHSNQPQHF. The chain is built from TRBV7-9 and TRBJ1-5; D is possibly TRBD1 (6 bases). The CDR3 sequence is 15 residues long. The V and J ends lost 6 bases and 1 base respectively, with 13 bases between them. Germline CDR1 SEHNR, CDR2 FQNEAQ (reference sequence).

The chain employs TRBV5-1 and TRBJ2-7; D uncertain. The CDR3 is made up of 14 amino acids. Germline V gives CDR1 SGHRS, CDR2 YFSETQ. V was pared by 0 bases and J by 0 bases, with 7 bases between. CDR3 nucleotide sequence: TGCGCCAGCAGCTTGGCCGAGCACTCCTACGAGCAGTACTTC. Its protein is CASSLAEHSYEQYF.

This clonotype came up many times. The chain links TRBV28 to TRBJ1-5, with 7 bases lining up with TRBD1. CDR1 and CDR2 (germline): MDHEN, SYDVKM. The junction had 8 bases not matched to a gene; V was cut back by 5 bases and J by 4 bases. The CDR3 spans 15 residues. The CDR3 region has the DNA TGTGCCAGCAGTCCCGGGACAGCTGAAAATCAGCCCCAGCATTTT. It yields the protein CASSPGTAENQPQHF.

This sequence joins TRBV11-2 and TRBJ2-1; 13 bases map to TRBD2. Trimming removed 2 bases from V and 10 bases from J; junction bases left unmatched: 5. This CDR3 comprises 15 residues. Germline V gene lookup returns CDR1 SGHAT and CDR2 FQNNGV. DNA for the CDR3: TGTGCCAGCAGCTTAATGCCGGGACTAGCGGGAGAGCAGTTCTTC. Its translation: CASSLMPGLAGEQFF.

CDR3 nucleotide sequence: TGCAGCGTCTGCTGGGACAGGGGGCGGACAGAGCAGTACTTC. Translation: CSVCWDRGRTEQYF. The J gene is TRBJ2-7, the V gene TRBV29-1; 12 nucleotides match TRBD1. The CDR3 loop spans 14 amino acids. V shed 6 bases and J 7 bases; nucleotides not matched to a gene: 10. Germline V gene data show CDR1 as SQVTM and CDR2 as ANQGSEA.

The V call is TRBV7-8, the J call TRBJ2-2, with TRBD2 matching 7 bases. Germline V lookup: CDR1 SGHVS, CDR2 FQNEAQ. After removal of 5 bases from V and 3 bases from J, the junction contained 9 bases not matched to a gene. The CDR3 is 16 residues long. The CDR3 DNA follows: TGTGCCAGCAGCCCCCGAGCGGGGTATGACACCGGGGAGCTGTTTTTT. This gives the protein CASSPRAGYDTGELFF. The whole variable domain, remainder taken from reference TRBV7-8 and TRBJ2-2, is GAGVSQSPRYKVAKRGQDVALRCDPISGHVSLFWYQQALGQGPEFLTYFQNEAQLDKSGLPSDRFFAERPEGSVSTLKIQRTQQEDSAVYLCASSPRAGYDTGELFFGEGSRLTVL.

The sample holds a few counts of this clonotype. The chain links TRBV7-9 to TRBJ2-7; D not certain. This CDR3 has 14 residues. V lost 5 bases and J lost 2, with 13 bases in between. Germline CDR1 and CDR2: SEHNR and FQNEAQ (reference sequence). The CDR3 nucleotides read TGTGCCAGCAGCCGGAGCGAAATAACCTACGAGCAGTACTTC. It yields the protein CASSRSEITYEQYF.

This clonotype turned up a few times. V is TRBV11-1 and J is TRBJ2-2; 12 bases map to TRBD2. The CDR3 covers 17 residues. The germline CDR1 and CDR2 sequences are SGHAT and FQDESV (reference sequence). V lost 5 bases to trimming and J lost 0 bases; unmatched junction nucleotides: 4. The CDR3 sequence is CASSPRTSGANTGELFF. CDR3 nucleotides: TGTGCCAGCAGCCCAAGGACTAGCGGGGCGAACACCGGGGAGCTGTTTTTT.

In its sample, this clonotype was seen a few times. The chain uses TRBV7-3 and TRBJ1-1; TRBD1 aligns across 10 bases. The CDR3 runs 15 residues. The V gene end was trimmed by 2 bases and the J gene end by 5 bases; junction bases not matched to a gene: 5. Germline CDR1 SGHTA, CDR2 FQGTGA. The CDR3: CASSLLGTGATEAFF. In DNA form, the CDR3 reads TGTGCCAGCAGCTTACTTGGGACAGGGGCGACTGAAGCTTTCTTT.

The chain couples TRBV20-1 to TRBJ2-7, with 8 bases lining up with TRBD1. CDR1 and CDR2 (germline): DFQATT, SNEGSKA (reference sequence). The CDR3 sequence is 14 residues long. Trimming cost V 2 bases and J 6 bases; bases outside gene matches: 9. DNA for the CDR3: TGCAGTGCTAGACAAACCAGGGGGCACGGCGAGCAGTACTTC. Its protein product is CSARQTRGHGEQYF.